This T cell receptor (beta chain) was documented in a study of beta chain features in type 1 diabetes. The overall study: The examined sorted cells totaled 85 million to 120 million across samples.

With respect to this clone: Antigen: not known.

Study-wide results and caveats: Among type 1 diabetes patients, VDJ junctions had fewer insertions and more deletions. Researchers report that Type 1 diabetes patients had moderately but significantly shorter TCRB CDR3s across all four CD4+ subsets.

The germline V gene has CDR1 MGHRA and CDR2 YSYEKL. This CDR3 has 15 amino acids. V was clipped by 0 bases and J by 0 bases, with 9 bases between them. There was one heparinised blood draw per donor, averaging roughly 110 mL. Expressed TCRB transcripts got sequenced, as all isolated RNA was reverse transcribed. Mean read depth for naive, central memory and regulatory T cell samples was 3.5 million or so reads. Only in-frame clones appear in the TCRdb table, and some are missing; sequencing was by immunoSEQ multiplex PCR. The sample includes tens of thousands of clones, 50% to 55% of them seen just once.

The chain uses TRBV4-1 and TRBJ2-7; no reliable D call. The sample taken for sequencing was Tregs from blood. The sequence was collected from a woman between 40 and 50 years old with type 1 diabetes. The CDR3 reads CASSQDAYASYEQYF. DNA for the CDR3: TGCGCCAGCAGCCAAGATGCCTACGCCTCCTACGAGCAGTACTTC.